One and the same sample provided the 30 T cell receptor beta chains below, sequenced in a study of blood T cell repertoires in COVID-19. Data came from immunoSEQ multiplex PCR; TCRdb stores just in-frame clones and leaves some out. The table includes tens of thousands of clones, roughly 76% detected once. Input material: peripheral blood. These TCRs come from a woman in her 70s with acute or convalescent COVID-19.

The chain couples TRBV28 to TRBJ2-1, with 12 bases that match TRBD2. CDR1 MDHEN and CDR2 SYDVKM come from the germline V gene. J lost 4 bases, V lost 6 bases, and 4 bases had no gene match. There are 15 residues in the CDR3. CDR3 loop: CASSSGTSGYNEQFF. The CDR3, as DNA: TGTGCCAGCAGCTCCGGGACTAGCGGGTACAATGAGCAGTTCTTC. Variable domain in full (rest from reference TRBV28 and TRBJ2-1): DVKVTQSSRYLVKRTGEKVFLECVQDMDHENMFWYRQDPGLGLRLIYFSYDVKMKEKGDIPEGYSVSREKKERFSLILESASTNQTSMYLCASSSGTSGYNEQFFGPGTRLTVL.

The CDR3 is CASSSRWNSPLHF. The DNA of the CDR3 is TGTGCCAGCAGCTCCAGGTGGAATTCACCCCTCCACTTT. This rearrangement joins TRBV13 to TRBJ1-6; unclear D gene. V was clipped by 4 bases and J by 7 bases, with 8 bases between them. The length of the CDR3 is 13 residues. In germline, CDR1 is PRHDT, CDR2 FYEKMQ (reference sequence).

The rearrangement uses TRBV28 and TRBJ1-1; no reliable D call. The CDR3 has 14 amino acids. Per the germline V gene, CDR1 is MDHEN and CDR2 is SYDVKM. The V end lost 5 bases, the J end lost 5 bases, and 15 bases lay between the germline ends. The CDR3 bases are TGTGCCAGCAGTCCGTCCCGGGGAAGGACTGAAGCTTTCTTT. Its translation: CASSPSRGRTEAFF.

V usage is TRBV24-1 and J usage is TRBJ1-2; D call uncertain. Per germline, CDR1 KGHDR and CDR2 SFDVKD. V gave up 4 bases and J gave up 5 bases, with 16 bases separating them. The length of the CDR3 is 15 residues. The CDR3 nucleotides are TGTGCCACCAGTGACCCCCGGGAGGGCCAGTATGGCTACACCTTC. Translated: CATSDPREGQYGYTF.

V usage is TRBV15 and J usage is TRBJ2-1, with 10 bases that match TRBD2. CDR1 LNHNV and CDR2 YYDKDF come from the germline V gene (reference sequence). J lost 9 bases, V lost 5 bases, and 4 bases had no gene match. This CDR3 has 13 residues. For the CDR3, the DNA is TGTGCCACCAGCCTAGCGGGGGAGGGTGAGCAGTTCTTC. Amino acids: CATSLAGEGEQFF.

V and J are TRBV3-1 (or the pseudogene TRBV3-2) and TRBJ1-3; a possible D gene is TRBD1 (5 bases). V was pared by 6 bases and J by 1 base, with 13 bases between. Germline V gene sequence: CDR1 LGHDT, CDR2 YNNKEL (reference sequence). The CDR3 runs to 15 residues. CDR3 nucleotide sequence: TGTGCCAGCAGGCCCCAGGGTTCATCTGGAAACACCATATATTTT. Amino acid sequence: CASRPQGSSGNTIYF.

This clone was counted at least ten times. This chain uses TRBV19 with TRBJ2-3; D may be TRBD1 (5 bases). Trimming shortened V by 3 bases and J by 0 bases, and 7 bases separated the two germline ends. CDR1 and CDR2 (germline): LNHDA, SQIVND (reference sequence). The CDR3 consists of 14 residues. The CDR3 DNA reads as TGTGCCAGTAGTATTAGGGGTAGCACAGATACGCAGTATTTT. Its translation is CASSIRGSTDTQYF.

The rearrangement joins TRBV2 to TRBJ2-7, with 10 bases aligning to TRBD1. This CDR3 contains 13 residues. V was pared by 6 bases and J by 4 bases, with 3 bases of the junction left unmatched. Germline CDR1 and CDR2: SNHLY and FYNNEI. CDR3 bases: TGTGCCAGCAGCCGACAGGGGGCGTACGAGCAGTACTTC. This encodes CASSRQGAYEQYF.

The V and J genes are TRBV19 and TRBJ1-1, with D possibly TRBD1 on 6 matching bases. Trimming removed 0 bases from V and 10 bases from J, with 9 bases in between. CDR1 and CDR2 (germline): LNHDA, SQIVND (reference sequence). The CDR3 sequence is 12 residues long. The DNA of the CDR3 is TGTGCCAGTAGTATAGAGGGGGCGCGAGCTTTCTTT. Residues: CASSIEGARAFF.

This chain links TRBV6-5 with TRBJ1-2; D possibly corresponds to TRBD1 (6 bases). In germline, CDR1 is MNHEY, CDR2 SVGAGI. The CDR3 sequence is 13 residues long. Trimming left V 5 bases short and J 4 bases short, with 11 bases between. This CDR3 reads CASSRTVRYGYTF. CDR3 DNA: TGTGCCAGCAGTCGGACAGTTCGCTATGGCTACACCTTC.

The chain joins TRBV6-5 to TRBJ2-7; TRBD1 is a possible D gene (5 bases). Germline CDR1 is MNHEY and CDR2 is SVGAGI. This CDR3 is 15 amino acids long. The V end lost 1 base, the J end lost 2 bases, and 12 bases lay between the germline ends. CDR3 region: CASSYLAQGTYEQYF. In DNA, the CDR3 is TGTGCCAGCAGTTACTTAGCCCAGGGCACCTACGAGCAGTACTTC.

The chain links TRBV7-9 to TRBJ1-3, with D perhaps TRBD1 (5 bases). This CDR3 is built from 14 residues. V shed 10 bases and J shed 3 bases, with 16 bases lying between them. In germline, CDR1 is SEHNR, CDR2 FQNEAQ (reference sequence). In DNA form, the CDR3 reads TGTGCCACCACAACTAAGGACAATGGAAACACCATATATTTT. Its translation: CATTTKDNGNTIYF.

V usage is TRBV14 and J usage is TRBJ1-1, with D possibly being TRBD1 (6 bases). The ends were cut back, 5 bases at V and 1 base at J, with 8 bases in the middle. The V gene's germline CDR1 is SGHDN and CDR2 FVKESK. CDR3 length: 13 residues. Here the CDR3 DNA reads TGTGCCAGCAGCTGGGACACGAACACTGAAGCTTTCTTT. This sequence encodes CASSWDTNTEAFF.

The chain joins TRBV23-1 to TRBJ2-1, with 12 positions matching TRBD2. TRBV23-1 is classed as an ORF, of uncertain function. The CDR3 sequence is 24 residues long. Trimming cost V 0 bases and J 3 bases; bases outside gene matches: 24. The CDR3 coding sequence is TGCGCCAGCAGTCAATCGGGGCTCTTTCGGCTAGCGGGAGGGAAGGAGGGCCTCTACAATGAGCAGTTCTTC. The encoded protein is CASSQSGLFRLAGGKEGLYNEQFF.

V usage is TRBV10-3 and J usage is TRBJ1-4, with D uncertain. V lost 2 bases and J lost 10, with 8 bases in between. There are 12 residues in the CDR3. Looked up from germline, CDR1 is ENHRY and CDR2 is SYGVKD. The CDR3 region is CAISEGRGKLFF. CDR3 DNA sequence: TGTGCCATCAGTGAGGGGCGTGGAAAACTGTTTTTT.

This clone was seen only once. V usage is TRBV28 and J usage is TRBJ2-5, with 8 positions matching TRBD2. This CDR3 region has 19 residues. J lost 4 bases, V lost 6 bases, and 22 bases had no gene match. Looked up from germline, CDR1 is MDHEN and CDR2 is SYDVKM. In nucleotides, the CDR3 is TGTGCCAGCAGCCAAAGGCCGAGGACTAGCACGGGAAAGATAGAGACCCAGTACTTC. Translation gives CASSQRPRTSTGKIETQYF.

The chain has TRBV27 and TRBJ1-2, with 8 bases matching TRBD1. CDR1 MNHEY and CDR2 SMNVEV come from the germline V gene (reference sequence). The CDR3 runs to 16 residues. V was pared by 2 bases and J by 7 bases, with 12 bases of the junction left unmatched. Here the CDR3 DNA reads TGTGCCAGCAGTTTAGTTGGGGAGGGACAGGCTGCTGGCTACACCTTC. It codes for CASSLVGEGQAAGYTF.

This chain connects TRBV28 to TRBJ1-2; no definite D call. Trimming cost V 3 bases and J 4 bases, with 6 bases left between them. Germline CDR1 is MDHEN and CDR2 is SYDVKM. The CDR3 is made up of 12 amino acids. CDR3 in DNA: TGTGCCAGCAGTTTGTCCAGCTATGGCTACACCTTC. Its translation is CASSLSSYGYTF.

This clone was picked up one time. The gene calls are TRBV12-3 or TRBV12-4 and TRBJ2-7, with a tentative D call TRBD2 (5 bases). The CDR3 sequence is 13 residues long. V lost 2 bases to trimming and J lost 3 bases, with 8 bases between them. CDR3 bases: TGTGCCAGCAGTTTACTAGCCCACTACGAGCAGTACTTC. This codes for CASSLLAHYEQYF.

V and J are TRBV7-2 and TRBJ2-7; D is perhaps TRBD2 (7 bases). The CDR3 is 15 residues long. Deletions cut 1 base from V and 4 bases from J, with 14 bases between. Germline values: CDR1 SGHTA, CDR2 FQGNSA. CDR3 in DNA: TGTGCCAGCAGCTTAGAGGGGGGGAAGGGTTACGAGCAGTACTTC. Translating gives CASSLEGGKGYEQYF.

The genes are TRBV5-6 and TRBJ1-4; TRBD1 matches 8 bases. Germline V CDR1 and CDR2: SGHDT, YYEEEE. V lost 2 bases, J lost 4 bases, and 4 bases stayed unmatched. CDR3 length: 15 residues. DNA of the CDR3: TGTGCCAGCAGCTTTCGGACAGGGTTTAATGAAAAACTGTTTTTT. The encoded protein is CASSFRTGFNEKLFF.

The V gene is TRBV19, the J gene TRBJ2-1, with 7 bases lining up with TRBD2. Germline V gene data show CDR1 as LNHDA and CDR2 as SQIVND (reference sequence). The V segment lost 4 bases and the J segment 10 bases; nucleotides outside the gene matches: 7. The CDR3 extends over 13 amino acids. CDR3 DNA: TGTGCCAGTAGTAACGGCGGGAGCCGGGAGCAGTTCTTC. This translates into CASSNGGSREQFF.

This chain links TRBV15 with TRBJ2-7; 15 positions agree with TRBD2. This CDR3 has 15 residues. Germline V gene data show CDR1 as LNHNV and CDR2 as YYDKDF (reference sequence). After removal of 5 bases from V and 7 bases from J, the junction contained 6 bases not matched to a gene. DNA for the CDR3: TGTGCCACCAGCCCGGACGGACTAGCGGGAGGGGAGCAGTACTTC. Translated, it gives CATSPDGLAGGEQYF.

The V call is TRBV28, the J call TRBJ1-2; possible D gene TRBD1, 5 bases. CDR1 and CDR2 (germline): MDHEN, SYDVKM. Trimming shortened V by 5 bases and J by 0 bases, and 10 bases separated the two germline ends. The CDR3 consists of 14 residues. The CDR3 DNA follows: TGTGCCAGCAGTGTGGGGGGTACTAACTATGGCTACACCTTC. Its translation: CASSVGGTNYGYTF.

A remark on this clone: The junction differs from germline at one of its ends, possibly a read error. This chain uses TRBV7-7 with TRBJ2-2, with D perhaps TRBD1 (5 bases). This CDR3 has 14 residues. Germline V gives CDR1 SSHAT, CDR2 FNYEAQ (reference sequence). The CDR3 loop reads CASSLETVGGELFF. The CDR3 nucleotides are TGTGCTAGCAGCTTAGAGACAGTAGGCGGGGAGCTGTTTTTT. Filled out from reference TRBV7-7 and TRBJ2-2, the complete variable domain reads GAGVSQSPRYKVTKRGQDVTLRCDPISSHATLYWYQQALGQGPEFLTYFNYEAQPDKSGLPSDRFSAERPEGSISTLTIQRTEQRDSAMYRCASSLETVGGELFFGEGSRLTVL.

The chain employs TRBV18 and TRBJ1-2, with 8 nucleotides matching TRBD1. Germline CDR1 reads KGHSH; CDR2 reads LQKENI. V lost 3 bases, J lost 7 bases, and 7 bases stayed unmatched. The CDR3 loop spans 14 amino acids. Here the CDR3 DNA reads TGTGCCAGCTCACCCCAACAGGGGGAGGGTGGCTACACCTTC. Amino acids: CASSPQQGEGGYTF.

The V and J genes are TRBV10-3 and TRBJ1-1; 7 nucleotides align to TRBD1. Trimming cost V 4 bases and J 6 bases; bases outside gene matches: 14. In germline, CDR1 is ENHRY, CDR2 SYGVKD. The CDR3 has 16 residues. The CDR3 DNA follows: TGTGCCATCAGTGCAACACAGGGGAAGGGAAACTCTGAAGCTTTCTTT. It is translated as CAISATQGKGNSEAFF.

This clone has only one observation. The chain has TRBV11-1 and TRBJ2-1, with D possibly being TRBD2 (5 bases). The CDR3 has 13 residues. Per the germline V gene, CDR1 is SGHAT and CDR2 is FQDESV (reference sequence). Trimming took off 5 bases at V and 8 bases at J, with 13 bases between the two ends. CDR3 DNA: TGTGCCAGCAGCGCTCAGAGGGTCCATGAGCAGTTCTTC. Translated, it gives CASSAQRVHEQFF.

The chain joins TRBV28 to TRBJ1-1; no clear D gene. The CDR3 runs 14 residues. Trimming stripped 1 base from V and 4 bases from J, with 10 bases between. Per germline, CDR1 MDHEN and CDR2 SYDVKM. The CDR3 here is CASSLFGRGTEAFF. In DNA, the CDR3 is TGTGCCAGCAGTTTATTCGGCCGGGGCACTGAAGCTTTCTTT.

The chain couples TRBV27 to TRBJ1-1; a possible D gene is TRBD1 (6 bases). This CDR3 spans 15 amino acids. With 5 bases removed from V and 0 bases from J, the gap between germline ends came to 13 bases. CDR1 and CDR2 (germline): MNHEY, SMNVEV (reference sequence). The CDR3 loop reads CASSPHRVMNTEAFF. CDR3 nucleotides: TGTGCCAGCAGTCCCCACAGGGTTATGAACACTGAAGCTTTCTTT.